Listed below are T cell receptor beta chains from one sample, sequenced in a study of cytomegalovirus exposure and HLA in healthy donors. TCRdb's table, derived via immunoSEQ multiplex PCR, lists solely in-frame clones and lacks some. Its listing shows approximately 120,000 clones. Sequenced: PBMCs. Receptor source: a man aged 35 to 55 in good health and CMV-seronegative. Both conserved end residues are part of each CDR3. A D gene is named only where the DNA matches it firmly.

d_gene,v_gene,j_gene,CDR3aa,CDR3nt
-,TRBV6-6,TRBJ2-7,CASRDTPYEQYF,TGTGCCAGCCGGGACACCCCCTACGAGCAGTACTTC
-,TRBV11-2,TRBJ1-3,CASSGGGWAASYSGNTIYF,TGTGCCAGCTCCGGGGGGGGGTGGGCCGCAAGTTACTCTGGAAACACCATATATTTT
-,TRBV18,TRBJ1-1,CASSMQGSTEAFF,TGTGCCAGCTCAATGCAGGGGAGCACTGAAGCTTTCTTT
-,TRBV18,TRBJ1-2,CASSPAGAPNYGYTF,TGTGCCAGCTCACCTGCAGGGGCTCCTAACTATGGCTACACCTTC
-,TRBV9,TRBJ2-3,CASSVGGGWTDTQYF,TGTGCCAGCAGCGTAGGGGGAGGATGGACAGATACGCAGTATTTT
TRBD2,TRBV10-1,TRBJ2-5,CASSEAERESGETQYF,TGCGCCAGCAGTGAGGCCGAGCGGGAGTCTGGAGAGACCCAGTACTTC
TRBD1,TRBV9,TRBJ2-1,CASSPTLRTGFIAGSYNEQFF,TGTGCCAGCAGCCCCACCTTGAGGACAGGGTTTATTGCCGGCTCCTACAATGAGCAGTTCTTC
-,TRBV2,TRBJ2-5,CASSQFHF,TGTGCCAGCAGTCAATTTCACTTC
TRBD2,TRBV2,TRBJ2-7,CASSEGLAGGRFEQYF,TGTGCCAGCAGTGAAGGACTAGCGGGAGGCCGCTTCGAGCAGTACTTC
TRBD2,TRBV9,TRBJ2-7,CASSRLAGSYEQYF,TGTGCCAGCAGCAGACTAGCGGGGTCCTACGAGCAGTACTTC
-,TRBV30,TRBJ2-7,CAGDSDGYEQYF,TGTGCCGGCGACTCCGACGGCTACGAGCAGTACTTC
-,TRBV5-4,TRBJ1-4,CASSLQGSYKKLFF,TGTGCCAGCAGCTTGCAGGGGAGTTATAAAAAACTGTTTTTT
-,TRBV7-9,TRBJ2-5,CASSSVGQGLETQYF,TGTGCCAGCAGCTCCGTAGGGCAAGGACTAGAGACCCAGTACTTC
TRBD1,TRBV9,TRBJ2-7,CASSPSPGQGYEQYF,TGTGCCAGCTCCCCGAGCCCCGGACAGGGGTACGAGCAGTACTTC
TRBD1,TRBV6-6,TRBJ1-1,CASRSGQGYTEAFF,TGTGCCAGCAGATCGGGACAGGGGTACACTGAAGCTTTCTTT
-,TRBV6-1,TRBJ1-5,CASSDTGKSLNQPQHF,TGTGCCAGCAGTGACACCGGGAAGAGCCTCAATCAGCCCCAGCATTTT
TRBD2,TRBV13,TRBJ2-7,CASSLGSGLAGVHEQYF,TGTGCCAGCAGCTTAGGCTCCGGGCTAGCGGGAGTCCACGAGCAGTACTTC
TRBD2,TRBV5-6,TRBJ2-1,CASTLGLAGLLEQFF,TGTGCCAGCACCTTGGGACTAGCGGGCCTGCTGGAGCAGTTCTTC
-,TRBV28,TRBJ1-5,CASSLQGSLWSQHF,TGTGCCAGCAGTTTACAGGGTTCCCTTTGGTCCCAGCATTTT
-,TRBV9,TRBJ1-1,CASSVLREGLTEAFF,TGTGCCAGCAGCGTTCTCAGGGAGGGTCTTACTGAAGCTTTCTTT
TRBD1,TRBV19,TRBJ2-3,CASGFTGGTDTQYF,TGTGCCAGTGGTTTTACAGGGGGCACAGATACGCAGTATTTT
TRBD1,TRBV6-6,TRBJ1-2,CASKGTGVLNGYTF,TGTGCCAGCAAGGGGACAGGGGTTCTTAATGGCTACACCTTC
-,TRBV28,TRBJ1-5,CASSFGRAQFSQPQHF,TGTGCCAGCAGTTTCGGGAGGGCCCAATTTTCTCAGCCCCAGCATTTT
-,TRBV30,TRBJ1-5,CAWSVKGNNQPQHF,TGTGCCTGGAGTGTGAAGGGGAACAATCAGCCCCAGCATTTT
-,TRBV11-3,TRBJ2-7,CASSRRTGFAYEQYF,TGTGCCAGCAGCAGACGTACAGGGTTCGCCTACGAGCAGTACTTC
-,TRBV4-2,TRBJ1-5,CASSQDWRGNQPQHF,TGTGCCAGCAGCCAAGATTGGAGGGGAAATCAGCCCCAGCATTTT
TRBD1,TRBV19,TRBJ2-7,CASSIYAGTGYEQYF,TGTGCCAGTAGTATTTACGCCGGGACAGGGTACGAGCAGTACTTC
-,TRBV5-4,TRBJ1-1,CASSFDSEAFF,TGTGCCAGCAGCTTCGACAGCGAAGCTTTCTTT
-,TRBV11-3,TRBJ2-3,CASSLGGANTQYF,TGTGCCAGCAGCTTAGGTGGGGCTAATACGCAGTATTTT